The rows below give T cell receptor beta chains drawn from one sample of a study of breast tumors, draining lymph nodes, adjacent tissues. TCRdb ran MiXCR on the multiplex PCR reads and lists one entry per CDR3 protein. The repertoire holds 250,000 or so distinct CDR3 sequences, with 30% to 35% as singletons. The sample consisted of axillary lymph node tissue. The receptors shown here come from a female donor with breast cancer. Some clones in this sample may be carry-over from other donors' samples. Each CDR3 is given with its conserved first and last residue. The D gene is left open where the match is weak. Size is stated for part of the rows, as once, few or many counts, or as a class when the clone is expanded.

V,D,J,size,DNA,CDR3
TRBV25-1,TRBD1,TRBJ1-6,.,TGTGCCGGGACAGTGAATTCACCCCTCCACTTT,CAGTVNSPLHF
TRBV2,.,TRBJ2-1,many,TGTGCCAGCAGGGCTCGGAAAGCTAGCTCCTACAATGAGCAGTTCTTC,CASRARKASSYNEQFF
TRBV20-1,.,TRBJ2-2,many,TGCAGTGCTAGAGATCCCCCCCTGGGGAACACCGGGGAGCTGTTTTTT,CSARDPPLGNTGELFF
TRBV14,TRBD1,TRBJ1-2,.,TGTGCCAGCAGCCATGAACAGGGGGCCTATGGCTACACCTTC,CASSHEQGAYGYTF
TRBV15,TRBD1,TRBJ2-7,many,TGTGCCACCAGCAGAGTCCCCGGGACAGGGTACGAGCAGTACTTC,CATSRVPGTGYEQYF
TRBV11-2,TRBD2,TRBJ2-3,many,TGTGCCAGCCAACTAGCGGGAGGGACAGATACGCAGTATTTT,CASQLAGGTDTQYF
TRBV9,TRBD2,TRBJ2-7,many,TGTGCCAGCAGCGTAGGAAGTAGCGGGGGATACGAGCAGTACTTC,CASSVGSSGGYEQYF
TRBV19,.,TRBJ1-4,many,TGTGCCAGTAGTATCCGGGAATTTTTT,CASSIREFF
TRBV20-1,TRBD2,TRBJ2-7,many,TGCAGTGCTCTCTCGGCGGGACTAGCGGGAGGGATCTGGTACGAGCAGTACTTC,CSALSAGLAGGIWYEQYF
TRBV10-2,TRBD1,TRBJ1-5,.,TGCGCCAGCAGCCAAGGGACAGGGTGGGGTTTAGAATATCAGCCCCAGCATTTT,CASSQGTGWGLEYQPQHF
TRBV15,TRBD2,TRBJ2-5,many,TGTGCCACCAGTAGCGGGCTGGGAGAGACCCAGTACTTC,CATSSGLGETQYF
TRBV12-3/TRBV12-4,.,TRBJ1-1,.,TGTGCCAGCAGTTCCCGGGCCGCATTCGGGAACACTGAAGCTTTCTTT,CASSSRAAFGNTEAFF
TRBV20-1,.,TRBJ1-1,.,TGCAGTGCTAGATCCCCGACCTGGACTTCTGAAGCTTTCTTT,CSARSPTWTSEAFF
TRBV19,.,TRBJ2-1,many,TGTGCCAGTAGTATCTCGGCGGAGCAGTTCTTC,CASSISAEQFF
TRBV20-1,.,TRBJ2-3,many,TGCAGTGCTAGAATGGGGGGAGCAACCGCCCTGGGGCAGTATTTT,CSARMGGATALGQYF
TRBV2,.,TRBJ2-5,many,TGTGCCAGCAGGGGGGCACAAGAGACCCAGTACTTC,CASRGAQETQYF
TRBV20-1,.,TRBJ2-7,many,TGCAGTGCTAGGCTCGCGGGACCCTCCTACGAGCAGTACTTC,CSARLAGPSYEQYF
TRBV11-2,TRBD1,TRBJ2-3,.,TGTGCCAGCAGCGTAACGACGGGACAGCTCACAGATACGCAGTATTTT,CASSVTTGQLTDTQYF
TRBV4-2,TRBD2,TRBJ2-4,few,TGTGCCAGCAGCGAGGTTAGCGGGGGTGACATTCAGTACTTC,CASSEVSGGDIQYF
TRBV7-6,TRBD2,TRBJ2-5,many,TGTGCCAGCAGCTCGGGACTAGCGGGAGGGCCAGAGACCCAGTACTTC,CASSSGLAGGPETQYF
TRBV5-1,TRBD2,TRBJ2-5,few,TGCGCCAGCAGCTCCTCGACTAGCGGGAGCGGGGGTCAAGAGACCCAGTACTTC,CASSSSTSGSGGQETQYF
TRBV20-1,.,TRBJ1-5,many,TGCAGTGCTAGCCCAGGTGCCTTAAGCAATCAGCCCCAGCATTTT,CSASPGALSNQPQHF
TRBV12-3/TRBV12-4,.,TRBJ1-2,many,TGTGCCAGCAGTCCGAGCAGGGGACGAAACGGCTACACCTTC,CASSPSRGRNGYTF
TRBV15,.,TRBJ1-1,.,TGTGCCACCAGCCTCATCGTGGGGAGGGCTTTCTTT,CATSLIVGRAFF
TRBV7-9,.,TRBJ1-5,many,TGTGCCAGCAGCTTAGACGGCAATCAGCCCCAGCATTTT,CASSLDGNQPQHF
TRBV9,.,TRBJ2-7,many,TGTGCCAGCAGCCCCGGGGCAGGGGCCTACGAGCAGTACTTC,CASSPGAGAYEQYF
TRBV4-1,.,TRBJ1-6,many,TGCGCCAGCAGCCAACTGCACAATTCACCCCTCCACTTT,CASSQLHNSPLHF
TRBV27,.,TRBJ2-5,.,TGTGCCAGCAGTTTGGGCTGGGGTCGCCAAGAGACCCAGTACTTC,CASSLGWGRQETQYF
TRBV7-2,TRBD2,TRBJ2-1,many,TGTGCCAGCAGCTCACCCCGACCGGGGACTAGCGGCTACAATGAGCAGTTCTTC,CASSSPRPGTSGYNEQFF
TRBV19,.,TRBJ2-1,many,TGTGCCAGTAGTATCGGTGGGAGTGGAAACAATGAGCAGTTCTTC,CASSIGGSGNNEQFF
TRBV29-1,TRBD2,TRBJ2-3,once,TGCAGCGTTGTGGGCGGGAGGGTTCTTACGCAGTATTTT,CSVVGGRVLTQYF
TRBV4-2,.,TRBJ1-2,many,TGTGCCAGCAGCCCCTGGGTCCGGGATAATGGCTACACCTTC,CASSPWVRDNGYTF
TRBV25-1,TRBD2,TRBJ2-2,.,TGTGCCAGCAGTGAATCTGGACTAGCGGTATACGACGAGGAGCTGTTTTTT,CASSESGLAVYDEELFF
TRBV5-6,.,TRBJ2-7,many,TGTGCCAGCAGCTTGGGGGCGGGCCTAGGTAGGTACGAGCAGTACTTC,CASSLGAGLGRYEQYF
TRBV12-3/TRBV12-4,.,TRBJ1-6,many,TGTGCCAGCAGCAAGACAGGTCTTAATTCACCCCTCCACTTT,CASSKTGLNSPLHF
TRBV29-1,TRBD2,TRBJ2-3,many,TGCAGCGTTGAGCTAGCGGAGTTCACAGATACGCAGTATTTT,CSVELAEFTDTQYF
TRBV5-8,.,TRBJ2-5,.,TGTGCCAGCAGCTTGGGATTAGGCTGGCAAGAGACCCAGTACTTC,CASSLGLGWQETQYF
TRBV9,.,TRBJ1-4,.,TGTGCCAGCAGCGTCCAACCGGGAGTGTACAATGAAAAACTGTTTTTT,CASSVQPGVYNEKLFF
TRBV4-1,.,TRBJ2-5,many,TGCGCCAGCAGCCAATTCGGGGAGACCCAGTACTTC,CASSQFGETQYF
TRBV18,.,TRBJ2-7,few,TGTGCCAGCTCAGATAGGTCAGTCCCTCACTACGAGCAGTACTTC,CASSDRSVPHYEQYF
TRBV24-1,TRBD2,TRBJ2-4,many,TGTGCCACCAGTGACCCTAGCGGGAGGGGGGGGAACATTCAGTACTTC,CATSDPSGRGGNIQYF
TRBV10-3,TRBD1,TRBJ2-1,.,TGTGCCATCAACCGGGACAGGGACTACAATAAGCAGTCCTTC,CAINRDRDYNKQSF
TRBV6-5,.,TRBJ2-2,many,TGTGCCAGCAGTTATGCCACATCCCAACGGTGGACCGGGGAGCTGTTTTTT,CASSYATSQRWTGELFF
TRBV6-5,TRBD1,TRBJ1-2,many,TGTGCCAGCAGTTACGCGACAGGGGCCTATGGCTACACCTTC,CASSYATGAYGYTF
TRBV9,TRBD2,TRBJ2-3,many,TGTGCCAGCAGCGTAAGCGGGAGCGGAACAGATACGCAGTATTTT,CASSVSGSGTDTQYF